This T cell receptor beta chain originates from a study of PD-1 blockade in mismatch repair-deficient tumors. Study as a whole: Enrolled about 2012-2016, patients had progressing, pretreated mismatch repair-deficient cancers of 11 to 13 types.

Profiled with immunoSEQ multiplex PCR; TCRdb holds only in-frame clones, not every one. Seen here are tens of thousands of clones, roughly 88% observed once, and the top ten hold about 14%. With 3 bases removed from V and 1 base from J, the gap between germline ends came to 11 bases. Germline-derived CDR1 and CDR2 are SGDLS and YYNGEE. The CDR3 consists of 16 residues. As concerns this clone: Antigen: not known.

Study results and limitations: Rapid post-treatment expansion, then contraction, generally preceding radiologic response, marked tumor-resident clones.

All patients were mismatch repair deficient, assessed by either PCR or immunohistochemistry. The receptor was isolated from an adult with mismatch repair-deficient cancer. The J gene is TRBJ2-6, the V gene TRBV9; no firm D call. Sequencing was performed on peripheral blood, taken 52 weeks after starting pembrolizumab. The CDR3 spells CASSATIASGANVLTF. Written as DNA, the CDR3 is TGTGCCAGCAGCGCTACAATAGCTTCTGGGGCCAACGTCCTGACTTTC.